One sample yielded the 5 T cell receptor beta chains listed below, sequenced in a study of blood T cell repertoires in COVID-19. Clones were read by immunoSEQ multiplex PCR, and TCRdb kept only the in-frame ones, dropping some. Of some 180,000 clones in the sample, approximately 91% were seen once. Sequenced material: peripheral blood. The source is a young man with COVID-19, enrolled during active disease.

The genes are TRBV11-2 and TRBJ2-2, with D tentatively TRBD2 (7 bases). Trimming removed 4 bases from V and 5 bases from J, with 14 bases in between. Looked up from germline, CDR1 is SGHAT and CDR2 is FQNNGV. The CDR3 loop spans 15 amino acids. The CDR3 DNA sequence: TGTGCCAGCAGCTCGAGTCGGGGGGCGACCGGGGAGCTGTTTTTT. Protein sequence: CASSSSRGATGELFF.

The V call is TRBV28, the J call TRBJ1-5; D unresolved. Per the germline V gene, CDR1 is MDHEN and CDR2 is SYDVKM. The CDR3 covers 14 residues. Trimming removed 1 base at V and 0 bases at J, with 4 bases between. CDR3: CASSLLNSNQPQHF. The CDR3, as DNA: TGTGCCAGCAGTTTATTAAATAGCAATCAGCCCCAGCATTTT.

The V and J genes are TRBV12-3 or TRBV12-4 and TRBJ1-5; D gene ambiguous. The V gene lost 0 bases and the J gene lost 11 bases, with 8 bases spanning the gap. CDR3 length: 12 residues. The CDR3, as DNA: TGTGCCAGCAGTTTAGCAGGAGGAGCCCAGCATTTT. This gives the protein CASSLAGGAQHF.

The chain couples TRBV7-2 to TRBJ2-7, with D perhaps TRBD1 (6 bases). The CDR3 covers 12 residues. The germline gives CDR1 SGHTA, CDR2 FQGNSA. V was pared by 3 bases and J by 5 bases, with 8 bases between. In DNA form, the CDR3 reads TGTGCCAGCAGCTTCTCAGGGGACGAGCAGTACTTC. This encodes CASSFSGDEQYF.

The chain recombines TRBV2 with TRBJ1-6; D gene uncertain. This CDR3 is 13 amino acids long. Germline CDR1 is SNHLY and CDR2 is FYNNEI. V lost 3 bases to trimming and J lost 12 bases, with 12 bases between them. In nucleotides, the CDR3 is TGTGCCAGCAGTGAGTCGTCGGGGAAACCCCTCCACTTT. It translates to CASSESSGKPLHF.